The 28 T cell receptor beta chains below were found in one sample sequenced in a study of T cells in tuberculosis. Profiled with immunoSEQ multiplex PCR; TCRdb holds only in-frame clones, not every one. The data hold 55,000 to 70,000 clones, with about four fifths observed a single time. Thawed, overnight-rested PBMC were stained with GMM-loaded CD1B tetramer, viability dye and anti-CD3, then sorted. The CD1B tetramers carried C32 glucose monomycolate purified from Rhodococcus equi. The sequencing input was CD1b-GMM tetramer-negative cells sorted from PBMCs. The source of these receptors is an adult woman with latent tuberculosis.

The chain links TRBV7-2 to TRBJ1-5; D unclear. The CDR3 consists of 15 residues. Germline CDR1 is SGHTA and CDR2 is FQGNSA. The V end lost 5 bases, the J end lost 0 bases, and 11 bases lay between the germline ends. Here the CDR3 reads CASSEIRDSNQPQHF. DNA of the CDR3: TGTGCCAGCAGCGAAATTCGGGATAGCAATCAGCCCCAGCATTTT.

The V and J genes are TRBV7-9 and TRBJ2-7; 9 bases map to TRBD2. The ends lost 1 base at V and 6 bases at J; junction bases unmatched: 10. Germline V gene sequence: CDR1 SEHNR, CDR2 FQNEAQ (reference sequence). The CDR3 consists of 16 residues. CDR3 coding DNA: TGTGCCAGCAGCTTAGAATCGCAACTAGCGGGCCTCGAGCAGTACTTC. It is translated as CASSLESQLAGLEQYF.

V usage is TRBV5-6 and J usage is TRBJ2-3; TRBD1 matches 10 bases. The CDR3 consists of 16 residues. Looked up from germline, CDR1 is SGHDT and CDR2 is YYEEEE. The trim removed 3 bases at V and 8 bases at J, leaving 12 bases unmatched. CDR3 sequence (DNA): TGTGCCAGCAGCTCTGGGACAGGGGCCCTCCCCGGTACGCAGTATTTT. Translation gives CASSSGTGALPGTQYF. Filled out from reference TRBV5-6 and TRBJ2-3, the complete variable domain reads DAGVTQSPTHLIKTRGQQVTLRCSPKSGHDTVSWYQQALGQGPQFIFQYYEEEERQRGNFPDRFSGHQFPNYSSELNVNALLLGDSALYLCASSSGTGALPGTQYFGPGTRLTVL.

This chain joins TRBV19 and TRBJ1-5; TRBD1 might be the D (6 bases). V lost 5 bases and J lost 5, with 16 bases in between. The CDR3 is 15 residues long. Germline loops: CDR1 LNHDA, CDR2 SQIVND (reference sequence). The CDR3 DNA reads TGTGCCAGTAGTCCCCGGGACACGACTTATCAGCCCCAGCATTTT. This translates into CASSPRDTTYQPQHF.

The rearrangement links TRBV4-1 to TRBJ1-4; D remains ambiguous. Trimming stripped 1 base from V and 2 bases from J, with 17 bases between. The CDR3 spans 18 residues. Looked up from germline, CDR1 is MGHRA and CDR2 is YSYEKL. For the CDR3, the DNA is TGCGCCAGCAGCCAAGTGGCGGGAGCTGTTCGGACTAATGAAAAACTGTTTTTT. Translated: CASSQVAGAVRTNEKLFF.

V gene TRBV5-1 combines with J gene TRBJ1-4; D may be TRBD1 (6 bases). V lost 4 bases, J lost 1 base, and 11 bases lay in between. The CDR3 length is 15 residues. Per the germline V gene, CDR1 is SGHRS and CDR2 is YFSETQ. CDR3 nucleotide sequence: TGCGCCAGCAGCGGGGGCAGGGGAACTAATGAAAAACTGTTTTTT. This codes for CASSGGRGTNEKLFF.

The V gene is TRBV29-1, the J gene TRBJ1-1; tentatively, D is TRBD1 (6 bases). Per the germline V gene, CDR1 is SQVTM and CDR2 is ANQGSEA. Deletions cut 8 bases from V and 4 bases from J, with 14 bases between. This CDR3 contains 12 residues. The CDR3 sequence: CSPSSGVTEAFF. CDR3 in DNA: TGCAGCCCCTCCTCAGGGGTCACTGAAGCTTTCTTT.

The V call is TRBV19, the J call TRBJ2-3; the match to TRBD1 covers 7 bases. Trimming took 5 bases from V and 2 from J; bases not matched to a gene: 4. Germline CDR1 LNHDA, CDR2 SQIVND (reference sequence). This CDR3 has 14 residues. Here the CDR3 DNA reads TGTGCCAGTAGTCGGACAGGTTTCACAGATACGCAGTATTTT. It is translated as CASSRTGFTDTQYF.

The J gene is TRBJ1-4, the V gene TRBV4-1; 7 bases match TRBD1. V lost 2 bases, J lost 10 bases, and 16 bases stayed unmatched. The CDR3 consists of 17 residues. Germline CDR1 MGHRA, CDR2 YSYEKL. Written as DNA, the CDR3 is TGCGCCAGCAGCCAACCTTATATGCGGGACAGTAAGCGAAAACTGTTTTTT. This encodes CASSQPYMRDSKRKLFF.

The chain carries TRBV5-5 and TRBJ2-7; TRBD1 matches 7 bases. The CDR3 is 14 residues long. Germline CDR1 and CDR2: SGHKS and YYEKEE (reference sequence). Trimming took 2 bases from V and 6 from J; bases not matched to a gene: 8. CDR3: CASSFLTGTTEQYF. DNA of the CDR3: TGTGCCAGCAGCTTCCTGACAGGGACAACCGAGCAGTACTTC. The entire variable domain, with the rest obtained from reference TRBV5-5 and TRBJ2-7, is as follows: DAGVTQSPTHLIKTRGQQVTLRCSPISGHKSVSWYQQVLGQGPQFIFQYYEKEERGRGNFPDRFSARQFPNYSSELNVNALLLGDSALYLCASSFLTGTTEQYFGPGTRLTVT.

The V and J genes are TRBV6-6 and TRBJ2-1, with TRBD2 identical over 8 bases. Germline trimming cut 6 bases from V and 4 bases from J; bases unmatched to any gene: 11. Germline lookup yields CDR1 MNHNY and CDR2 SVGAGI (reference sequence). This CDR3 has 16 residues. CDR3 amino acids: CASRQDGGGIYNEQFF. The CDR3, as DNA: TGTGCCAGCAGACAGGACGGCGGGGGGATTTACAATGAGCAGTTCTTC.

The genes are TRBV7-8 and TRBJ2-2, with 12 nucleotides matching TRBD2. The V gene's germline CDR1 is SGHVS and CDR2 FQNEAQ. The V and J ends lost 5 bases and 0 bases, in that order; junction bases with no gene match: 4. The CDR3 totals 17 residues. CDR3 region: CASSQGTSGPNTGELFF. The CDR3 DNA is TGTGCCAGCAGCCAAGGGACTAGCGGGCCGAACACCGGGGAGCTGTTTTTT.

The chain joins TRBV11-3 to TRBJ1-1; 8 nucleotides match TRBD1. The CDR3 is made up of 15 amino acids. Losses at the gene ends were 8 bases for V and 1 base for J; bases not matched to a gene: 9. Germline values: CDR1 SGHNT, CDR2 YENEEA. CDR3: CASGNRDRWNTEAFF. CDR3 in DNA: TGTGCCAGCGGGAACAGGGACAGGTGGAACACTGAAGCTTTCTTT.

V and J are TRBV2 and TRBJ2-5; D remains unclear. The ends were cut back, 2 bases at V and 1 base at J, with 11 bases in the middle. Germline lookup yields CDR1 SNHLY and CDR2 FYNNEI. This CDR3 comprises 15 residues. The CDR3 nucleotides are TGTGCCAGCAGTGAACTTGAGACATTCCAAGAGACCCAGTACTTC. It encodes CASSELETFQETQYF.

The rearrangement joins TRBV29-1 to TRBJ1-1; the D is unclear. The CDR3 has 15 residues. Per germline, CDR1 SQVTM and CDR2 ANQGSEA. V was cut by 0 bases and J by 0 bases, with 11 bases left in between. As DNA, the CDR3 is TGCAGCGTTGAAGATACCGGAGCCTTGAACACTGAAGCTTTCTTT. Translated, it gives CSVEDTGALNTEAFF.

The chain carries TRBV29-1 and TRBJ2-1; weak D call: TRBD1 (5 bases). With 4 bases removed from V and 7 bases from J, the gap between germline ends came to 11 bases. CDR1 is SQVTM, CDR2 ANQGSEA, per germline. The length of the CDR3 is 12 residues. The CDR3 coding sequence is TGCAGCGTTGCTTCCTCAGGGAATGAGCAGTTCTTC. Amino acid sequence: CSVASSGNEQFF.

The rearrangement joins TRBV10-3 to TRBJ2-1; 9 bases agree with TRBD2. V dropped 3 bases and J dropped 5; count of bases not matched to a gene: 8. Germline CDR1 reads ENHRY; CDR2 reads SYGVKD. The CDR3 covers 16 residues. The CDR3: CAISDRGGTSNNEQFF. CDR3 bases: TGTGCCATCAGTGATAGGGGGGGGACTAGCAACAATGAGCAGTTCTTC.

The chain carries TRBV11-3 and TRBJ2-5; D not resolved. The closer fit of TRBJ2-7 to the DNA end suggests the J call may be wrong. Germline V gene sequence: CDR1 SGHNT, CDR2 YENEEA. This CDR3 region has 15 residues. In DNA form, the CDR3 reads TGTGCCAGCAGCTTAATGACTGACCACTCCTACGAGCAGTACTTC. Translating gives CASSLMTDHSYEQYF.

This chain connects TRBV5-1 to TRBJ2-1; D is perhaps TRBD1 (5 bases). CDR3 length equals 16 residues. From germline, CDR1 is SGHRS and CDR2 YFSETQ. V lost 4 bases, J lost 6 bases, and 20 bases lay in between. The CDR3 DNA follows: TGCGCCAGCAGCCGCACTTTGGGGCGCCGGTCCAATGAGCAGTTCTTC. Its protein is CASSRTLGRRSNEQFF.

This chain links TRBV4-1 with TRBJ1-1, with D possibly TRBD1 on 6 matching bases. The CDR3 is made up of 18 amino acids. V was trimmed by 1 base and J by 5 bases, leaving 23 bases between them. Germline assignment: CDR1 MGHRA and CDR2 YSYEKL. CDR3 region: CASSQVSGGPSMSTEAFF. CDR3 bases: TGCGCCAGCAGCCAAGTTAGCGGGGGCCCCTCGATGAGTACTGAAGCTTTCTTT.

This chain links TRBV4-1 with TRBJ1-1, with a weak D call TRBD1 (6 bases). The V gene's germline CDR1 is MGHRA and CDR2 YSYEKL. Trimming cost V 0 bases and J 6 bases, with 17 bases left between them. The CDR3 covers 16 residues. The CDR3 bases are TGCGCCAGCAGCCAAGATTCAGGGGCGGGGAGGGCTGAAGCTTTCTTT. Amino acids: CASSQDSGAGRAEAFF.

The chain uses TRBV15 and TRBJ2-7; 7 bases line up with TRBD1. The V segment lost 2 bases and the J segment 2 bases; nucleotides outside the gene matches: 3. The CDR3 has 14 residues. CDR1 and CDR2 from the germline V gene are LNHNV and YYDKDF (reference sequence). This CDR3 is CATSRWDSPYEQYF. CDR3 bases: TGTGCCACCAGCAGATGGGACAGTCCCTACGAGCAGTACTTC.

As DNA, the CDR3 is TGTGCCAGCAGCCCGGTGAGACAGCCCTACGAGCAGTACTTC. The encoded protein is CASSPVRQPYEQYF. The V gene is TRBV9, the J gene TRBJ2-7; tentative D call: TRBD1 (5 bases). Germline CDR1 reads SGDLS; CDR2 reads YYNGEE. The CDR3 is made up of 14 amino acids. V lost 4 bases and J 2 bases, leaving 13 bases between the germline ends.

The rearrangement joins TRBV29-1 to TRBJ1-2, with D tentatively TRBD1 (5 bases). The CDR3 is made up of 13 amino acids. V lost 7 bases and J lost 3, with 15 bases in between. CDR1 is SQVTM, CDR2 ANQGSEA, per germline. As DNA, the CDR3 is TGCAGCGGGGGGTCGGGGGAATACTATGGCTACACCTTC. It yields the protein CSGGSGEYYGYTF.

The DNA for the CDR3 is TGTGCCAGCAGTGGCGGGACAGGGGGCACAGATACGCAGTATTTT. Protein: CASSGGTGGTDTQYF. This chain uses TRBV2 with TRBJ2-3, with TRBD1 matching 10 bases. CDR1 SNHLY and CDR2 FYNNEI come from the germline V gene. Germline trimming cut 4 bases from V and 1 base from J; bases unmatched to any gene: 2. The CDR3 extends over 15 amino acids.

CDR3 region: CASSLASGGARGDTQYF. CDR3 DNA sequence: TGTGCCAGCAGCTTGGCTAGCGGGGGCGCCCGGGGAGATACGCAGTATTTT. The chain links TRBV7-2 to TRBJ2-3; 10 bases fit TRBD2. Losses at the gene ends were 3 bases for V and 5 bases for J; bases not matched to a gene: 11. This CDR3 is 17 amino acids long. Looked up from germline, CDR1 is SGHTA and CDR2 is FQGNSA.

This clone is a singleton in its sample. The chain recombines TRBV27 with TRBJ2-1; 14 bases agree with TRBD2. V shed 2 bases, J shed 8 bases, and the junction held 17 bases outside the gene matches. Looked up from germline, CDR1 is MNHEY and CDR2 is SMNVEV (reference sequence). The CDR3 totals 20 residues. The chain's CDR3 is CASSLSRLAGGPRVGHEQFF. The CDR3 DNA is TGTGCCAGCAGTTTAAGTAGACTAGCGGGGGGGCCAAGGGTGGGCCATGAGCAGTTCTTC.

The chain recombines TRBV30 with TRBJ2-2; 9 nucleotides line up with TRBD1. Germline-derived CDR1 and CDR2 are GTSNPN and SVGIG (reference sequence). V dropped 3 bases and J dropped 0; count of bases not matched to a gene: 2. The CDR3 contains 15 residues. DNA of the CDR3: TGTGCCTGGAGAACAGGGGGCCCGAACACCGGGGAGCTGTTTTTT. This codes for CAWRTGGPNTGELFF.